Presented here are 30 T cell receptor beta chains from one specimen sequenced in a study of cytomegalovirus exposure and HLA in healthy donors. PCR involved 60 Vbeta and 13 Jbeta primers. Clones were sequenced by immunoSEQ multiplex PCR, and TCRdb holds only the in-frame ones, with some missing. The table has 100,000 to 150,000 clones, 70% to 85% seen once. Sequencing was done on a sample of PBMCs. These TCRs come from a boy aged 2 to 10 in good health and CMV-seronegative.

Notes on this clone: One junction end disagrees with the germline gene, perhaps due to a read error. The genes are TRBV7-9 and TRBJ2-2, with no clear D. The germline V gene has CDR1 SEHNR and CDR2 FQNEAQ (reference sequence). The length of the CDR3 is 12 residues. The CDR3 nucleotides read TGTTCCAGCAGCTTCTATACCGGGGAGCTGTTTTTT. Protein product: CSSSFYTGELFF.

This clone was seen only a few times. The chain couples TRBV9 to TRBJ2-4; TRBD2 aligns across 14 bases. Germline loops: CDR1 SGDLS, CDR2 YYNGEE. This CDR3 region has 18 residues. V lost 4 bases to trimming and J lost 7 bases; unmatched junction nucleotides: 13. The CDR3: CASSLDPGTSGRGNIQYF. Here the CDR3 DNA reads TGTGCCAGCAGCCTCGACCCCGGGACTAGCGGGAGAGGGAACATTCAGTACTTC. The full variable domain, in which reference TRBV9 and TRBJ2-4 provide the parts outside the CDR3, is DSGVTQTPKHLITATGQRVTLRCSPRSGDLSVYWYQQSLDQGLQFLIQYYNGEERAKGNILERFSAQQFPDLHSELNLSSLELGDSALYFCASSLDPGTSGRGNIQYFGAGTRLSVL.

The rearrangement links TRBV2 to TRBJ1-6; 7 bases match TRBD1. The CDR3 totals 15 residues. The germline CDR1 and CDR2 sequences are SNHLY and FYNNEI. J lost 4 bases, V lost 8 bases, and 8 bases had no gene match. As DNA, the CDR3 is TGTGCCAGCGAGAAGGGACAGAGATATAATTCACCCCTCCACTTT. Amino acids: CASEKGQRYNSPLHF.

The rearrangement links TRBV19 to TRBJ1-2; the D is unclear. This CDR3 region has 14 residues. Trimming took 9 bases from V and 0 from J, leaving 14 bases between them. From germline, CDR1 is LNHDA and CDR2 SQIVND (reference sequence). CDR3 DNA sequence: TGTGCCAGCTTCGGAGATTTAGCTAACTATGGCTACACCTTC. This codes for CASFGDLANYGYTF.

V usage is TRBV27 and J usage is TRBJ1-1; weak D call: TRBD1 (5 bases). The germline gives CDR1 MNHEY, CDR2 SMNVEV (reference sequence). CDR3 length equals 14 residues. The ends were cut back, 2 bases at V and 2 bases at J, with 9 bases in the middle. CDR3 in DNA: TGTGCCAGCAGTTTACTGGGGGGTAACACTGAAGCTTTCTTT. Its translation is CASSLLGGNTEAFF.

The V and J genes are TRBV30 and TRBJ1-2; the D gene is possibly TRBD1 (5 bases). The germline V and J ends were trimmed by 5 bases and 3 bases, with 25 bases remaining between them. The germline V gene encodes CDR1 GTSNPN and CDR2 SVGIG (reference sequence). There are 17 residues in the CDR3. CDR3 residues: CAWSGVRQWFMDYGYTF. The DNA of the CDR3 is TGTGCCTGGTCTGGTGTGAGACAGTGGTTCATGGACTATGGCTACACCTTC.

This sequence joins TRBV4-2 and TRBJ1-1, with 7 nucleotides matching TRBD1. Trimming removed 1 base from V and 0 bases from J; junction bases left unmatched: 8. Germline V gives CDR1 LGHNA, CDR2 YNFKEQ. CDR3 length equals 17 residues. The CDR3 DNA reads TGTGCCAGCAGCCAAGCAGTTTCGGGACAGCTGAACACTGAAGCTTTCTTT. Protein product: CASSQAVSGQLNTEAFF.

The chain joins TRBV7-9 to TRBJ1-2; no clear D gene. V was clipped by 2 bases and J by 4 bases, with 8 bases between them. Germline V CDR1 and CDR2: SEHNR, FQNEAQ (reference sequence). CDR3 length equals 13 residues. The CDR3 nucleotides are TGTGCCAGCAGCTTACTAGAGACCTATGGCTACACCTTC. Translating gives CASSLLETYGYTF.

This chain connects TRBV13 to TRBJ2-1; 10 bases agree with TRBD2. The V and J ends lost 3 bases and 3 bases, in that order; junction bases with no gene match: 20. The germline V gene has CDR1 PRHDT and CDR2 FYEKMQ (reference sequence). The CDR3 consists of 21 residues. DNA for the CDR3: TGTGCCAGCAGCTTCGGCAGCGGGGGGGCTAGCGGCCACGGGCTCTACAATGAGCAGTTCTTC. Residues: CASSFGSGGASGHGLYNEQFF.

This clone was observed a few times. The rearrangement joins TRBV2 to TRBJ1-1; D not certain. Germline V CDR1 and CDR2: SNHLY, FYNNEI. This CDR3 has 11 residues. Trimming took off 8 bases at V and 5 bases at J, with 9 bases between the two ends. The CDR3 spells CASVAGTEAFF. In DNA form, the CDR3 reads TGTGCCAGCGTTGCCGGGACTGAAGCTTTCTTT.

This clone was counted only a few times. CDR3 protein: CASRSGLAGGDEQFF. DNA of the CDR3: TGTGCCAGCAGATCGGGACTAGCGGGAGGGGATGAGCAGTTCTTC. The chain links TRBV6-1 to TRBJ2-1; the match to TRBD2 covers 16 bases. This CDR3 spans 15 amino acids. Losses at the gene ends were 6 bases for V and 8 bases for J; bases not matched to a gene: 4. Germline V gene lookup returns CDR1 MNHNS and CDR2 SASEGT.

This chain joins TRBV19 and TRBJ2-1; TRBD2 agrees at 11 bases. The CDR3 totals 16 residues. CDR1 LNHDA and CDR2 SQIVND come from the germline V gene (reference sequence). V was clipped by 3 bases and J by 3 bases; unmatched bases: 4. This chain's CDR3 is CASSITGTSGYNEQFF. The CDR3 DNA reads TGTGCCAGTAGTATCACCGGGACTAGCGGCTACAATGAGCAGTTCTTC.

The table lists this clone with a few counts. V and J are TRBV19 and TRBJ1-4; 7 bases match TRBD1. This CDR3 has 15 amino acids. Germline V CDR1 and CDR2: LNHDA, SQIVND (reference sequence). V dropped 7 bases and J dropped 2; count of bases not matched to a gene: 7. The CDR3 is CASTPEDRTNEKLFF. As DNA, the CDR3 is TGTGCCAGTACCCCCGAGGACAGGACTAATGAAAAACTGTTTTTT.

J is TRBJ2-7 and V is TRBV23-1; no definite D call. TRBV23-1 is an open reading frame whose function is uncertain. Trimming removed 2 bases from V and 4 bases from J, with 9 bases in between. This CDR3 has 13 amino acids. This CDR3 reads CASSQGSEYEQYV. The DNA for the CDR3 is TGCGCCAGCAGTCAAGGAAGCGAATACGAGCAGTACGTC.

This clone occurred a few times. CDR3 region: CASSGGTGEIYNEQFF. DNA of the CDR3: TGTGCCAGCAGCGGAGGGACAGGCGAAATTTACAATGAGCAGTTCTTC. This chain links TRBV7-9 with TRBJ2-1, with TRBD1 identical over 8 bases. Germline CDR1 reads SEHNR; CDR2 reads FQNEAQ (reference sequence). The CDR3 spans 16 residues. Trimming at V came to 5 bases and at J to 4 bases, leaving 10 bases not matched to a gene.

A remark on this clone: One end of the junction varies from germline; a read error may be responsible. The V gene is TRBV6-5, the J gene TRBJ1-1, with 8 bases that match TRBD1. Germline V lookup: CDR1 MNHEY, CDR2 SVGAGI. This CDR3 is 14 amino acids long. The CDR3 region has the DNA TGTGCCATCAGTAGACAGGGGAGGAACACTGAAGCTTTCTTT. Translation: CAISRQGRNTEAFF.

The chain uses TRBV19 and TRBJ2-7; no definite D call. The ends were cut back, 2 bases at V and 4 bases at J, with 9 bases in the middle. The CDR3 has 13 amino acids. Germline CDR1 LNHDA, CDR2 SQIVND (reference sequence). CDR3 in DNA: TGTGCCAGTAGTATAAAGGAACAGTACGAGCAGTACTTC. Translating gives CASSIKEQYEQYF.

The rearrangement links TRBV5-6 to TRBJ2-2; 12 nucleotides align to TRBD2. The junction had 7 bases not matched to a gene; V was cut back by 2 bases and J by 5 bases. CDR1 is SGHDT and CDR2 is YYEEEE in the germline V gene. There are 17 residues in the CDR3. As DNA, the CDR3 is TGTGCCAGCAGCTTACTTACCGGGACTAGCGGGACCGGGGAGCTGTTTTTT. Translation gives CASSLLTGTSGTGELFF. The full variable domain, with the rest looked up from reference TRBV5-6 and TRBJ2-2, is DAGVTQSPTHLIKTRGQQVTLRCSPKSGHDTVSWYQQALGQGPQFIFQYYEEEERQRGNFPDRFSGHQFPNYSSELNVNALLLGDSALYLCASSLLTGTSGTGELFFGEGSRLTVL.

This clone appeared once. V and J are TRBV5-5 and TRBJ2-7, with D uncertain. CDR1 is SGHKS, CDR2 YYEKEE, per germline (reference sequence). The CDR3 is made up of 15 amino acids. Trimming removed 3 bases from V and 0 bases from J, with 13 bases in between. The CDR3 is CASSSSALSSYEQYV. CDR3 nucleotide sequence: TGTGCCAGCAGCTCCAGCGCCTTAAGCTCCTACGAGCAGTACGTC.

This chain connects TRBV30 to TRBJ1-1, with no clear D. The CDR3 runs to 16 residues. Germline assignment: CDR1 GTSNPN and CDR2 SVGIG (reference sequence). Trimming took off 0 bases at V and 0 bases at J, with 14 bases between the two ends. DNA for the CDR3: TGTGCCTGGAGTGTCCGACCCGACACCATGAACACTGAAGCTTTCTTT. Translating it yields CAWSVRPDTMNTEAFF.

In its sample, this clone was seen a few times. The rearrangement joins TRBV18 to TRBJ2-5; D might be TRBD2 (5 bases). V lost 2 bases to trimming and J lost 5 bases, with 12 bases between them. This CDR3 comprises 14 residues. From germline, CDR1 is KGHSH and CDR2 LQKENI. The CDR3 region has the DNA TGTGCCAGCTCACCAAAAGGAGGTGGCGAGACCCAGTACTTC. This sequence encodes CASSPKGGGETQYF. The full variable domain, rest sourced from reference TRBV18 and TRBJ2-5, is NAGVMQNPRHLVRRRGQEARLRCSPMKGHSHVYWYRQLPEEGLKFMVYLQKENIIDESGMPKERFSAEFPKEGPSILRIQQVVRGDSAAYFCASSPKGGGETQYFGPGTRLLVL.

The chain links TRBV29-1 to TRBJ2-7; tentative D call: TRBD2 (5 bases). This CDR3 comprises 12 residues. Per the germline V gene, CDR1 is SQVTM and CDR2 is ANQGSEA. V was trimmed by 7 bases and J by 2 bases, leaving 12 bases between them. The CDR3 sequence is CSALANTYEQYF. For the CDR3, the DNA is TGCAGCGCCCTAGCTAACACCTACGAGCAGTACTTC.

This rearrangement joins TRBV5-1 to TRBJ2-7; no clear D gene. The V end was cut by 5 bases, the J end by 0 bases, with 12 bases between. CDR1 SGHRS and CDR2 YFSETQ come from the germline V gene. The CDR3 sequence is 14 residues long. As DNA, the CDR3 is TGCGCCAGCAGTACGGAATGGAGCTCCTACGAGCAGTACTTC. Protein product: CASSTEWSSYEQYF.

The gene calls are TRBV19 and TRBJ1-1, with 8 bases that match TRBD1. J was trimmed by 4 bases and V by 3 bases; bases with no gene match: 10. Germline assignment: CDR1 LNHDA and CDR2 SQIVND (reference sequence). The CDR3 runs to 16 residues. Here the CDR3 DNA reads TGTGCCAGTAGTATGTCTCAGGGGGCGATCGGCACTGAAGCTTTCTTT. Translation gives CASSMSQGAIGTEAFF.

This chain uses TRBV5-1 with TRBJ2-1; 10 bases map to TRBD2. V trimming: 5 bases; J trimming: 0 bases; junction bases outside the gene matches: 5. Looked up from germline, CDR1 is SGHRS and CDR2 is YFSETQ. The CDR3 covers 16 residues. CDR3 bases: TGCGCCAGCAGGATTAGCGGGGGGCCCTCCTACAATGAGCAGTTCTTC. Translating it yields CASRISGGPSYNEQFF.

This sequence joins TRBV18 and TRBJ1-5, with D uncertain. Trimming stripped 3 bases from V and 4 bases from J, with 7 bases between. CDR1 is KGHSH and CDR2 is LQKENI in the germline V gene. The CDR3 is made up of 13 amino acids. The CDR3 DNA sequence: TGTGCCAGCTCACCTCCAAATAATCAGCCCCAGCATTTT. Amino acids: CASSPPNNQPQHF. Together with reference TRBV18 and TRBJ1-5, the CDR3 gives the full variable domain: NAGVMQNPRHLVRRRGQEARLRCSPMKGHSHVYWYRQLPEEGLKFMVYLQKENIIDESGMPKERFSAEFPKEGPSILRIQQVVRGDSAAYFCASSPPNNQPQHFGDGTRLSIL.

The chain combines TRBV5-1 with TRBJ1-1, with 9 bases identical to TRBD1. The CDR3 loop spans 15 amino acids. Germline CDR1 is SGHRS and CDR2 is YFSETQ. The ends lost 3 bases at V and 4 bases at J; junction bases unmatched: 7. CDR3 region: CASSSSWTGATEAFF. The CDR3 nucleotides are TGCGCCAGCAGCTCCTCGTGGACAGGGGCCACTGAAGCTTTCTTT.

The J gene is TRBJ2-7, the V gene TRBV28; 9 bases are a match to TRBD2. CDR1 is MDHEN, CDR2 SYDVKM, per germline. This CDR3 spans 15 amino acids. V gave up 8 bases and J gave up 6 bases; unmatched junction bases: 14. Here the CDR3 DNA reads TGTGCCAGCCCCGAAGCGGGCCGGCGGGGGGGCGAGCAGTACGTC. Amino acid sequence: CASPEAGRRGGEQYV.

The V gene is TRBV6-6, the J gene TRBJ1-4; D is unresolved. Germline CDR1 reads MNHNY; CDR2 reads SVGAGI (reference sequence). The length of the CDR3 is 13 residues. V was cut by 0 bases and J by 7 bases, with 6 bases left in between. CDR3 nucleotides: TGTGCCAGCAGTTACTCAGGCGGTGAAAAACTGTTTTTT. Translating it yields CASSYSGGEKLFF.

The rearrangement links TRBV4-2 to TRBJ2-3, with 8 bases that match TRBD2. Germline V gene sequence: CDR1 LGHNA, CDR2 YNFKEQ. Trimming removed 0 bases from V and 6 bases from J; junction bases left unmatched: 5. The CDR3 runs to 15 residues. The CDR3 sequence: CASSQERGGVDTQYF. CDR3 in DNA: TGTGCCAGCAGCCAAGAACGGGGGGGTGTGGATACGCAGTATTTT.